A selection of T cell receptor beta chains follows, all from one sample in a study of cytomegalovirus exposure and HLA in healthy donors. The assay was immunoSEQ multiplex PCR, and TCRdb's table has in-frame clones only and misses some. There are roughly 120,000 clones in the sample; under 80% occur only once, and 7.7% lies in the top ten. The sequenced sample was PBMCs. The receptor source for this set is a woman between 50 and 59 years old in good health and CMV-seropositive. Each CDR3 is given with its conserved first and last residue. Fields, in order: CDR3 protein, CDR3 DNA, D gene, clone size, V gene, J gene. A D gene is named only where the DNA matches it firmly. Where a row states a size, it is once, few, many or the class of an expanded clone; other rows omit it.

CASSERQGTGANVLTF	TGTGCCAGCAGTGAACGACAGGGAACTGGGGCCAACGTCCTGACTTTC	TRBD1	.	TRBV2	TRBJ2-6
CASSFLLGATNEQFF	TGTGCCAGCAGCTTCTTACTGGGAGCCACGAATGAGCAGTTCTTC	.	few	TRBV7-3	TRBJ2-1
CASSLDLLTTGELFF	TGTGCCAGCAGCTTAGACCTACTCACCACCGGGGAGCTGTTTTTT	.	.	TRBV7-9	TRBJ2-2
CASSLTGQVDTEAFF	TGCGCCAGCAGCCTGACCGGACAGGTGGACACTGAAGCTTTCTTT	TRBD1	.	TRBV5-1	TRBJ1-1
CASSKSPTNEKLFF	TGTGCCAGCAGCAAGTCTCCGACTAATGAAAAACTGTTTTTT	.	few	TRBV21-1	TRBJ1-4
CASTDWGEQYF	TGTGCCAGCACCGATTGGGGGGAACAGTACTTC	.	few	TRBV6-6	TRBJ2-7
CSVTTTGGSYEQYF	TGCAGCGTTACAACGACAGGGGGTTCCTACGAGCAGTACTTC	TRBD1	.	TRBV29-1	TRBJ2-7
CASDSNQPQHF	TGCGCGAGTGATAGCAATCAGCCCCAGCATTTT	.	.	TRBV14	TRBJ1-5
CSSSSGQEKLFF	TGTTCCAGCAGCTCGGGACAGGAAAAACTGTTTTTT	TRBD1	.	TRBV7-9	TRBJ1-4
CASSLGPNYNEQFF	TGTGCCAGCAGTTTAGGCCCCAATTACAATGAGCAGTTCTTC	.	.	TRBV27	TRBJ2-1
CASSKTGGRRYEQFF	TGTGCCAGTAGCAAAACAGGGGGTCGTAGATATGAGCAGTTCTTC	TRBD1	.	TRBV19	TRBJ2-1
CASRSQGNTGELFF	TGTGCCAGCAGGTCACAGGGAAACACCGGGGAGCTGTTTTTT	.	few	TRBV14	TRBJ2-2
CASSKRDYSDEQYF	TGTGCCAGCAGCAAAAGGGACTATAGTGACGAGCAGTACTTC	TRBD2	.	TRBV7-9	TRBJ2-7
CASSLGGGYTF	TGTGCCAGCAGCTTGGGGGGCGGCTACACCTTC	.	.	TRBV5-6	TRBJ1-2
CASSLDRPIGKWSEAFF	TGTGCCAGCAGCTTAGATCGACCCATCGGGAAGTGGAGTGAAGCTTTCTTT	.	.	TRBV11-2	TRBJ1-1
CASSIADTEAFF	TGTGCCAGTAGTATTGCAGACACTGAAGCTTTCTTT	.	.	TRBV19	TRBJ1-1
CASSLDASGGNTGELFF	TGCGCCAGCAGCTTGGACGCTAGCGGGGGGAACACCGGGGAGCTGTTTTTT	TRBD2	.	TRBV5-1	TRBJ2-2
CSVDWDRNTGELFF	TGCAGCGTTGATTGGGACAGAAACACCGGGGAGCTGTTTTTT	TRBD1	.	TRBV29-1	TRBJ2-2
CASSRLAENTGELFF	TGCGCCAGCAGTAGACTAGCGGAGAACACCGGGGAGCTGTTTTTT	TRBD2	.	TRBV10-1	TRBJ2-2
CASSSSTGDSPLHF	TGTGCCAGCAGCTCTTCGACAGGGGACTCACCCCTCCACTTT	TRBD1	.	TRBV11-2	TRBJ1-6
CASSRDTSYEQYF	TGTGCCAGCAGCCGGGACACTTCCTACGAGCAGTACTTC	.	few	TRBV5-4	TRBJ2-7
CASSLLGGVNEQYF	TGTGCCAGTAGCCTCCTCGGGGGGGTGAACGAGCAGTACTTC	TRBD2	.	TRBV19	TRBJ2-7
CASRPPGLAGTDTQYF	TGTGCCAGCAGGCCTCCGGGACTAGCGGGCACAGATACGCAGTATTTT	TRBD2	once	TRBV7-2	TRBJ2-3
CASSEGTGEETQYF	TGTGCCAGCAGCGAGGGGACAGGGGAAGAGACCCAGTACTTC	TRBD1	.	TRBV9	TRBJ2-5
CASSGSTGNTGELFF	TGTGCCAGCAGCGGTTCGACAGGGAACACCGGGGAGCTGTTTTTT	.	.	TRBV2	TRBJ2-2
CASSPRDMRYNEQFF	TGTGCCAGCTCACCCCGGGACATGAGGTACAATGAGCAGTTCTTC	.	.	TRBV18	TRBJ2-1
CASSLAVHEGDRSF	TGTGCCAGCAGCTTAGCCGTGCACGAGGGGGACAGGTCCTTC	TRBD1	.	TRBV7-2	TRBJ1-2
CASSLRGLGTGELFF	TGTGCCAGTAGTCTCCGGGGGTTAGGGACCGGGGAGCTGTTTTTT	.	.	TRBV19	TRBJ2-2
CASSVGIAGTPQETQYF	TGTGCCAGCAGCGTAGGTATAGCGGGAACGCCCCAAGAGACCCAGTACTTC	TRBD2	.	TRBV9	TRBJ2-5
CASSSNRDADTQYF	TGTGCCAGCAGCTCGAACAGGGACGCAGATACGCAGTATTTT	.	.	TRBV7-3	TRBJ2-3